A single TCR beta chain is shown here with its context. This entry is derived from a study of T-cell reconstitution after alpha-beta-depleted transplantation in children. Molecular barcoding with unique molecular identifiers was used for the TCRbeta library. TCRdb used MiXCR to reprocess the PCR reads, holding one entry per CDR3 protein. This sample has around 490,000 distinct CDR3 sequences, with about an eighth found just once. Trimming at V came to 5 bases and at J to 2 bases, leaving 21 bases not matched to a gene. The CDR3 sequence is 20 residues long. The germline gives CDR1 LNHNV, CDR2 YYDKDF (reference sequence).

Sequencing used PBMCs, mostly from graft donor cells, obtained 180 days after TCRalphabeta/CD19-depleted stem cell transplant. J is TRBJ2-3 and V is TRBV15, with 8 bases lining up with TRBD1. This receptor was obtained from a female patient aged 2 to 10 who had a stem cell transplant for aplastic anemia, so the T cells may come from the graft donor. CDR3 DNA sequence: TGTGCCACCAGCGGACCGAAGACCCCGACAGGGGCCCTCTCCACAGATACGCAGTATTTT. As protein: CATSGPKTPTGALSTDTQYF.